The 28 T cell receptor beta chains listed next were all sequenced from one sample in a study of blood T cell repertoires in COVID-19. Using immunoSEQ multiplex PCR, the repertoire was profiled, and TCRdb retains in-frame clones only, with some absent. This table has some 270,000 clones, 86% appearing once. The sample consisted of peripheral blood. These receptors originate from a woman aged 55-69 years who had recovered from COVID-19.

The chain is built from TRBV20-1 and TRBJ1-5; the match to TRBD1 covers 9 bases. With 3 bases clipped from V and 4 bases from J, the junction kept 1 base outside the gene matches. CDR1 DFQATT and CDR2 SNEGSKA come from the germline V gene (reference sequence). This CDR3 has 13 amino acids. The CDR3 nucleotides are TGCAGTGCTAGTGGGACAGGGAATCAGCCCCAGCATTTT. Encoded protein: CSASGTGNQPQHF.

V and J are TRBV28 and TRBJ1-5, with D maybe TRBD1 (5 bases). This CDR3 contains 14 residues. Germline V gives CDR1 MDHEN, CDR2 SYDVKM. The V end lost 6 bases, the J end lost 5 bases, and 14 bases lay between the germline ends. The CDR3 loop is CASRAPGRYQPQHF. CDR3 in DNA: TGTGCCAGCAGAGCCCCAGGGAGGTATCAGCCCCAGCATTTT.

This clone was detected only once. The chain joins TRBV5-1 to TRBJ2-2; D might be TRBD1 (6 bases). There are 13 residues in the CDR3. The V and J ends lost 6 bases and 6 bases respectively, with 12 bases between them. CDR1 SGHRS and CDR2 YFSETQ come from the germline V gene. CDR3 coding DNA: TGCGCCAGCATAGGGGGATATGCCGGGGAGCTGTTTTTT. This encodes CASIGGYAGELFF.

The chain joins TRBV13 to TRBJ1-2, with D tentatively TRBD1 (5 bases). Deletions cut 3 bases from V and 4 bases from J, with 12 bases between. CDR3 length: 14 amino acids. Germline assignment: CDR1 PRHDT and CDR2 FYEKMQ (reference sequence). Here the CDR3 reads CASSFGQGLYGYTF. The CDR3 coding sequence is TGTGCCAGCAGCTTCGGGCAGGGCCTCTATGGCTACACCTTC.

The J gene is TRBJ1-2, the V gene TRBV10-3; D might be TRBD1 (6 bases). The V gene's germline CDR1 is ENHRY and CDR2 SYGVKD. This CDR3 has 13 amino acids. V was trimmed by 5 bases and J by 6 bases, leaving 13 bases between them. CDR3 nucleotide sequence: TGTGCCATCAGTATAGGACAGCCGAATGGCTACACCTTC. It codes for CAISIGQPNGYTF.

The rearrangement links TRBV5-1 to TRBJ1-2; weak D call: TRBD1 (6 bases). Germline V gene lookup returns CDR1 SGHRS and CDR2 YFSETQ. The CDR3 runs to 13 residues. Trimming took off 8 bases at V and 3 bases at J, with 14 bases between the two ends. The CDR3 region has the DNA TGCGCCAGTTCCCGGGAGGGGGACTATGGCTACACCTTC. Amino acid sequence: CASSREGDYGYTF.

The chain links TRBV2 to TRBJ1-2; D possibly corresponds to TRBD1 (5 bases). V was pared by 0 bases and J by 5 bases, with 10 bases between. Germline loops: CDR1 SNHLY, CDR2 FYNNEI. The CDR3 contains 14 residues. CDR3 protein: CASSEAFQGYGYTF. In nucleotides, the CDR3 is TGTGCCAGCAGTGAAGCGTTTCAGGGTTATGGCTACACCTTC.

The V gene is TRBV5-1, the J gene TRBJ1-4, with 7 bases fitting TRBD1. CDR1 is SGHRS, CDR2 YFSETQ, per germline. Trimming removed 0 bases from V and 8 bases from J; junction bases left unmatched: 13. The CDR3 is 17 amino acids. CDR3 in DNA: TGCGCCAGCAGCTTGGCCTACGGGACAGCAGAGGGAGAAAAACTGTTTTTT. Protein sequence: CASSLAYGTAEGEKLFF.

This chain joins TRBV4-3 and TRBJ1-5; TRBD1 aligns across 10 bases. The CDR3 is made up of 14 amino acids. CDR1 and CDR2 from the germline V gene are LGHNA and YSLEER. Trimming cost V 4 bases and J 7 bases; bases outside gene matches: 4. CDR3 sequence (DNA): TGCGCCAGCAGCCGCGGACAGGGGGAGCAGCCCCAGCATTTT. Amino acid sequence: CASSRGQGEQPQHF.

V gene TRBV2 combines with J gene TRBJ1-1; possibly TRBD1 for D (6 bases). The germline V gene has CDR1 SNHLY and CDR2 FYNNEI. This CDR3 is built from 13 residues. V was clipped by 2 bases and J by 6 bases, with 10 bases between them. CDR3 loop: CASSETGLAEAFF. The CDR3 region has the DNA TGTGCCAGCAGTGAAACAGGGCTTGCTGAAGCTTTCTTT.

This chain uses TRBV10-1 with TRBJ2-1; a possible D gene is TRBD1 (5 bases). The CDR3 has 19 amino acids. V gave up 8 bases and J gave up 6 bases, with 32 bases separating them. Germline CDR1 is WNHNN and CDR2 is SYGVQD (reference sequence). CDR3 nucleotide sequence: TGCGCCAGCGGCCAGGGAAACGGTTCATTGAAGCCTTTTGGCAATGAGCAGTTCTTC. It translates to CASGQGNGSLKPFGNEQFF.

V gene TRBV2 combines with J gene TRBJ1-2, with no clear D. V lost 7 bases and J 6 bases, leaving 24 bases between the germline ends. This CDR3 contains 16 residues. The germline gives CDR1 SNHLY, CDR2 FYNNEI. CDR3: CASTDIPRRGWNGYTF. Written as DNA, the CDR3 is TGTGCCAGCACAGACATACCCCGGCGGGGATGGAATGGCTACACCTTC. The full variable domain, with the rest looked up from reference TRBV2 and TRBJ1-2, is EPEVTQTPSHQVTQMGQEVILRCVPISNHLYFYWYRQILGQKVEFLVSFYNNEISEKSEIFDDQFSVERPDGSNFTLKIRSTKLEDSAMYFCASTDIPRRGWNGYTFGSGTRLTVV.

This clone was found a few times. V is TRBV9 and J is TRBJ1-2; D remains unclear. The CDR3 is made up of 14 amino acids. V was cut by 0 bases and J by 8 bases, with 14 bases left in between. Germline V gene data show CDR1 as SGDLS and CDR2 as YYNGEE. The CDR3 loop is CASSVAEQTRGYTF. The CDR3 DNA is TGTGCCAGCAGCGTAGCTGAACAAACGAGGGGCTACACCTTC.

This clone is a singleton in its sample. The chain combines TRBV27 with TRBJ1-6, with TRBD1 matching over 7 bases. This CDR3 is 17 amino acids long. Germline V gives CDR1 MNHEY, CDR2 SMNVEV (reference sequence). The V and J ends lost 6 bases and 7 bases, in that order; junction bases with no gene match: 15. CDR3 DNA: TGTGCCAGCAGCCTTGTCGGGACAGTGAGTTCCAATTCACCCCTCCACTTT. This codes for CASSLVGTVSSNSPLHF.

The J gene is TRBJ2-1, the V gene TRBV15; D remains ambiguous. The germline V gene encodes CDR1 LNHNV and CDR2 YYDKDF (reference sequence). V was cut by 0 bases and J by 1 base, with 7 bases left in between. There are 15 residues in the CDR3. As DNA, the CDR3 is TGTGCCACCAGCAGAGATCCAGTGTCCTACAATGAGCAGTTCTTC. Protein: CATSRDPVSYNEQFF.

This sequence joins TRBV24-1 and TRBJ2-1; unclear D gene. Trimming took off 6 bases at V and 4 bases at J, with 18 bases between the two ends. The CDR3 length is 16 residues. In germline, CDR1 is KGHDR, CDR2 SFDVKD. CDR3 amino acids: CATSTPYGPEYNEQFF. The CDR3 DNA is TGTGCCACCAGTACGCCTTATGGGCCCGAGTACAATGAGCAGTTCTTC.

The genes are TRBV9 and TRBJ2-3; unclear D gene. The CDR3 length is 15 residues. V was shortened by 3 bases and J by 0 bases, with 11 bases between the two germline ends. The germline V gene has CDR1 SGDLS and CDR2 YYNGEE. CDR3 sequence reads: CASSAGSTSTDTQYF. As DNA, the CDR3 is TGTGCCAGCAGCGCCGGTTCGACTAGCACAGATACGCAGTATTTT.

The J gene is TRBJ1-3, the V gene TRBV11-3; D not resolved. This CDR3 is built from 13 residues. Between the trimmed V and J ends, which lost 6 bases and 0 bases, there was a span of 6 bases. Germline CDR1 is SGHNT and CDR2 is YENEEA. CDR3 protein: CASSRSSGNTIYF. Written as DNA, the CDR3 is TGTGCCAGCAGTCGTAGCTCTGGAAACACCATATATTTT.

V gene TRBV2 combines with J gene TRBJ2-1; TRBD1 is a possible D gene (6 bases). Germline assignment: CDR1 SNHLY and CDR2 FYNNEI. V lost 7 bases, J lost 3 bases, and 16 bases lay in between. This CDR3 region has 15 residues. As DNA, the CDR3 is TGTGCCAGCAAAGAAGGAAGGACAGACTACAATGAGCAGTTCTTC. Translating it yields CASKEGRTDYNEQFF. The whole variable domain, filled in from reference TRBV2 and TRBJ2-1, reads EPEVTQTPSHQVTQMGQEVILRCVPISNHLYFYWYRQILGQKVEFLVSFYNNEISEKSEIFDDQFSVERPDGSNFTLKIRSTKLEDSAMYFCASKEGRTDYNEQFFGPGTRLTVL.

This CDR3 is CASKVDKNTEAFF. The CDR3 DNA reads as TGTGCCAGCAAAGTAGACAAGAACACTGAAGCTTTCTTT. The V and J genes are TRBV6-4 and TRBJ1-1; no clear D. The CDR3 spans 13 residues. CDR1 and CDR2 (germline): MRHNA, SNTAGT. V dropped 7 bases and J dropped 1 base, with 10 bases sitting between them.

The V call is TRBV9, the J call TRBJ1-3; weak D call: TRBD1 (6 bases). Trimming took off 4 bases at V and 0 bases at J, with 14 bases between the two ends. The CDR3 covers 16 residues. Germline assignment: CDR1 SGDLS and CDR2 YYNGEE. CDR3 nucleotides: TGTGCCAGCAGCATACAGGACAGCCGCTCTGGAAACACCATATATTTT. This gives the protein CASSIQDSRSGNTIYF.

The chain couples TRBV4-2 to TRBJ1-3; 7 bases line up with TRBD1. Germline trimming cut 3 bases from V and 0 bases from J; bases unmatched to any gene: 2. This CDR3 comprises 15 residues. Germline V gene lookup returns CDR1 LGHNA and CDR2 YNFKEQ. CDR3 nucleotide sequence: TGTGCCAGCAGCCAGGGGGACAGCTCTGGAAACACCATATATTTT. Translating it yields CASSQGDSSGNTIYF.

V usage is TRBV9 and J usage is TRBJ2-5, with 13 positions matching TRBD2. CDR1 is SGDLS and CDR2 is YYNGEE in the germline V gene. CDR3 size: 15 residues. Trimming removed 7 bases from V and 2 bases from J; junction bases left unmatched: 5. DNA for the CDR3: TGTGCCAGCTCGACGACTAGCGGGGGGCAAGAGACCCAGTACTTC. Its protein is CASSTTSGGQETQYF.

J is TRBJ2-3 and V is TRBV6-4; a possible D gene is TRBD2 (6 bases). V was trimmed by 10 bases and J by 1 base, leaving 15 bases between them. Germline assignment: CDR1 MRHNA and CDR2 SNTAGT. This CDR3 has 14 amino acids. The DNA of the CDR3 is TGTGCCACCGGTAGAGGGGAGGGCACAGATACGCAGTATTTT. Translating it yields CATGRGEGTDTQYF.

The V gene is TRBV2, the J gene TRBJ1-5; D unresolved. Germline V lookup: CDR1 SNHLY, CDR2 FYNNEI. Trimming pared 0 bases from V and 2 bases from J, leaving 8 bases between. This CDR3 is 15 amino acids long. CDR3 protein: CASSEALGRNQPQHF. The CDR3 DNA sequence: TGTGCCAGCAGTGAAGCGCTCGGTCGCAATCAGCCCCAGCATTTT.

This chain uses TRBV28 with TRBJ2-7; TRBD2 agrees at 12 bases. CDR3 length: 15 residues. Germline CDR1 MDHEN, CDR2 SYDVKM. V was clipped by 6 bases and J by 7 bases; unmatched bases: 10. The CDR3 spells CASSRPSGGAVEQYF. The CDR3 nucleotides read TGTGCCAGCAGCCGACCTAGCGGGGGGGCTGTAGAGCAGTACTTC.

The rearrangement links TRBV29-1 to TRBJ1-2; 10 bases line up with TRBD1. The J segment lost 7 bases and the V segment lost 3 bases, leaving 2 bases of the junction unmatched. Germline values: CDR1 SQVTM, CDR2 ANQGSEA. This CDR3 spans 12 amino acids. The CDR3 bases are TGCAGCGTTGACGGGACAGGGGTTGGCTACACCTTC. Translation: CSVDGTGVGYTF.

V gene TRBV3-1 (or the pseudogene TRBV3-2) combines with J gene TRBJ1-2; D is possibly TRBD1 (6 bases). There are 18 residues in the CDR3. Germline-derived CDR1 and CDR2 are LGHDT and YNNKEL (reference sequence). Deletions cut 0 bases from V and 2 bases from J, with 19 bases between. This chain's CDR3 is CASSQDPGVLASNYGYTF. As DNA, the CDR3 is TGTGCCAGCAGCCAAGACCCAGGGGTCCTAGCTAGCAACTATGGCTACACCTTC.